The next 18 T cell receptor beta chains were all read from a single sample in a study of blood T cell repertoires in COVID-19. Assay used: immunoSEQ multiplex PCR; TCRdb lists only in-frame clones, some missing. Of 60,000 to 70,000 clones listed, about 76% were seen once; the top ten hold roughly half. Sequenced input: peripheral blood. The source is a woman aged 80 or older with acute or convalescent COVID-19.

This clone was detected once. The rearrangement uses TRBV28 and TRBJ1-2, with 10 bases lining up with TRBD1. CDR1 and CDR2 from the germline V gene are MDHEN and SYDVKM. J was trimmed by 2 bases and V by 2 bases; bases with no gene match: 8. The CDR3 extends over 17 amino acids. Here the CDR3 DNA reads TGTGCCAGCAGTTTACCAGGGACAGGGGTTATGAACTATGGCTACACCTTC. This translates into CASSLPGTGVMNYGYTF.

The CDR3 bases are TGTGCCAGCTCACCGGGAACAGGCCCGAACACCGGGGAGCTGTTTTTT. Translated, it gives CASSPGTGPNTGELFF. The chain couples TRBV18 to TRBJ2-2; D is perhaps TRBD1 (5 bases). The length of the CDR3 is 16 residues. Trimming took off 3 bases at V and 0 bases at J, with 11 bases between the two ends. Germline CDR1 and CDR2: KGHSH and LQKENI.

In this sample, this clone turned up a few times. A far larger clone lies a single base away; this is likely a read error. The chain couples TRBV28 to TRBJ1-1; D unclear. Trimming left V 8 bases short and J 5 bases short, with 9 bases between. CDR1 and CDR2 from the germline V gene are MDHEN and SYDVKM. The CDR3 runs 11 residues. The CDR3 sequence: CASCYSTEAFF. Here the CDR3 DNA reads TGTGCCAGCTGTTATAGTACTGAAGCTTTCTTT. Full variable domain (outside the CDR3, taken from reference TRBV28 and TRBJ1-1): DVKVTQSSRYLVKRTGEKVFLECVQDMDHENMFWYRQDPGLGLRLIYFSYDVKMKEKGDIPEGYSVSREKKERFSLILESASTNQTSMYLCASCYSTEAFFGQGTRLTVV.

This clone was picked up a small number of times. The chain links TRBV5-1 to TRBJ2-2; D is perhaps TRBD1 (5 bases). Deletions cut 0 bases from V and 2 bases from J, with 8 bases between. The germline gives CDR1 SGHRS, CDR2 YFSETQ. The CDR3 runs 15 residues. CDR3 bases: TGCGCCAGCAGCTTGGCCCAGGGAAACACCGGGGAGCTGTTTTTT. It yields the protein CASSLAQGNTGELFF.

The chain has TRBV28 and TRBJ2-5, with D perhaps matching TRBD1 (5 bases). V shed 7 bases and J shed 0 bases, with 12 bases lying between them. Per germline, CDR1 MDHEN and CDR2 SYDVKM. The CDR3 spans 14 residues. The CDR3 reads CASKTYRYQETQYF. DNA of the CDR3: TGTGCCAGCAAAACCTACAGGTACCAAGAGACCCAGTACTTC.

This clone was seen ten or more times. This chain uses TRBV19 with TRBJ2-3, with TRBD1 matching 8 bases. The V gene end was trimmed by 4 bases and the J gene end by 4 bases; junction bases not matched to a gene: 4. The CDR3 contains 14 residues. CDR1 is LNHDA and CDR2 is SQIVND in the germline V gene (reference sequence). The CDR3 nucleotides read TGTGCCAGTAGTACGCAGGGGGCGCCAGATACGCAGTATTTT. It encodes CASSTQGAPDTQYF.

CDR3 coding DNA: TGTGCCAGCAGTTTGGGACAAAACTTCAATCAGCCCCAGCATTTT. This gives the protein CASSLGQNFNQPQHF. This chain joins TRBV28 and TRBJ1-5, with D perhaps matching TRBD1 (6 bases). CDR3 size: 15 residues. V lost 3 bases and J 3 bases, leaving 12 bases between the germline ends. Germline CDR1 is MDHEN and CDR2 is SYDVKM.

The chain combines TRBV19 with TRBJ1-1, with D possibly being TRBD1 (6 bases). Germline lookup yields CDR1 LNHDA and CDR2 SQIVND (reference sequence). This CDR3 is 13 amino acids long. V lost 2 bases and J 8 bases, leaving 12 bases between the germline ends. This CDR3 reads CASSIMGHNEAFF. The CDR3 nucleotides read TGTGCCAGTAGTATAATGGGACATAACGAAGCTTTCTTT. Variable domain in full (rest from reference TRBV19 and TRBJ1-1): DGGITQSPKYLFRKEGQNVTLSCEQNLNHDAMYWYRQDPGQGLRLIYYSQIVNDFQKGDIAEGYSVSREKKESFPLTVTSAQKNPTAFYLCASSIMGHNEAFFGQGTRLTVV.

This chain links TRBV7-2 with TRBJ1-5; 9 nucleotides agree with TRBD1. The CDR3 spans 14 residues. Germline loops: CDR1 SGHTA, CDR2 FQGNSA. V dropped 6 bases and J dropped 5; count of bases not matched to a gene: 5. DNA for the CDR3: TGTGCCAGCAGTCCGACAGGGGGGGATCAGCCCCAGCATTTT. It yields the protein CASSPTGGDQPQHF.

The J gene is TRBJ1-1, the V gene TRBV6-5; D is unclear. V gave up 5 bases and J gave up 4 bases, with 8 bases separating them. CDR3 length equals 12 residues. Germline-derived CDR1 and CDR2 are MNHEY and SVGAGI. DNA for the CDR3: TGTGCCAGCAGTCACACGTTCACTGAAGCTTTCTTT. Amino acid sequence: CASSHTFTEAFF.

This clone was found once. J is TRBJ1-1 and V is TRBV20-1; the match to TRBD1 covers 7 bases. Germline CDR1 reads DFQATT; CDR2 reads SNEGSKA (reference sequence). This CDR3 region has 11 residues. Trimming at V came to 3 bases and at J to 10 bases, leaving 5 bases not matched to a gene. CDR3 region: CSARAQGGAFF. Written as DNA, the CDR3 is TGCAGTGCTAGGGCTCAGGGGGGAGCTTTCTTT.

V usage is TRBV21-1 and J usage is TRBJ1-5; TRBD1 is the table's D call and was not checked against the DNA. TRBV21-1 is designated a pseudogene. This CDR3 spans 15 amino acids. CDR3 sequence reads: CASSPRTVAGQPQHF. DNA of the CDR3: TGTGCCAGCAGCCCTAGGACAGTCGCCGGTCAGCCCCAGCATTTT.

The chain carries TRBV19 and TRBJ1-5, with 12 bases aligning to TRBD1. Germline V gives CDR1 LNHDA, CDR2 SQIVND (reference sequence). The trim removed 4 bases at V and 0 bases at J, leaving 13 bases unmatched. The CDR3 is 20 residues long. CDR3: CASSTGPGQGAVYSNQPQHF. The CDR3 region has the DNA TGTGCCAGTAGTACGGGCCCGGGACAGGGGGCAGTCTATAGCAATCAGCCCCAGCATTTT.

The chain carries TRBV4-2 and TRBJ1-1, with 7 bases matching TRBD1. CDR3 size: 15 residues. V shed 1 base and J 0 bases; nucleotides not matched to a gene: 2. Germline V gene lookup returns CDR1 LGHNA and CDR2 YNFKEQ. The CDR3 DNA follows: TGTGCCAGCAGCCAAGGGGACAGCTTGAACACTGAAGCTTTCTTT. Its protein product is CASSQGDSLNTEAFF.

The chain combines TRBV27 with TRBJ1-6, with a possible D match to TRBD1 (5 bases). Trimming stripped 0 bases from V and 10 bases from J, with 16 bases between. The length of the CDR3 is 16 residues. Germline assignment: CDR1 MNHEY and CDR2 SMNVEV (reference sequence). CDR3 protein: CASSLSLGGTYSPLHF. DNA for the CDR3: TGTGCCAGCAGTTTATCGCTGGGGGGTACTTACTCACCCCTCCACTTT.

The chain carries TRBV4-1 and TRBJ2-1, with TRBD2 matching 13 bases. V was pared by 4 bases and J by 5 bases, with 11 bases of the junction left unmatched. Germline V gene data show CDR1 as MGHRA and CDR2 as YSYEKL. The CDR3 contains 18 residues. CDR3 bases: TGCGCCAGCAGCCTCCGGGCGATCGGGACTAGCGGGAACAATGAGCAGTTCTTC. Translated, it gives CASSLRAIGTSGNNEQFF.

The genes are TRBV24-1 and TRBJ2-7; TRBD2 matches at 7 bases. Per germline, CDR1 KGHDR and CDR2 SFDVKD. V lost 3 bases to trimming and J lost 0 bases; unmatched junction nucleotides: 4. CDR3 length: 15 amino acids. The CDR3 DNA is TGTGCCACCAGTGATGCCCGGGAGGTCTCCTACGAGCAGTACTTC. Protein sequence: CATSDAREVSYEQYF.

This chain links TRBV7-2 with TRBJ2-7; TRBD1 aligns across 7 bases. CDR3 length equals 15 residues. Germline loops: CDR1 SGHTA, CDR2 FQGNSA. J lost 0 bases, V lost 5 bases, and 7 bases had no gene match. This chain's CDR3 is CASSPRDRGSYEQYF. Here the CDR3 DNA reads TGTGCCAGCAGCCCCCGGGACAGAGGCTCCTACGAGCAGTACTTC.